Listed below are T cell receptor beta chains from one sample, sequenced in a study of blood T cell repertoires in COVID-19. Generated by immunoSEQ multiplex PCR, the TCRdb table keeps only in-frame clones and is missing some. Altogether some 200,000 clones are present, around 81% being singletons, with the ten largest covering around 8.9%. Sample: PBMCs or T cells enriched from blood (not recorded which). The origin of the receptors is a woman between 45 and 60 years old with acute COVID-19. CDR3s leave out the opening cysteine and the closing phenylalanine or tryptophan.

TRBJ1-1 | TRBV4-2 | ASSQVQKNTEAF
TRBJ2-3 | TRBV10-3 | AISESASASTDTQY
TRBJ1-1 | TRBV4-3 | ASSQFLGGTLSTEAF
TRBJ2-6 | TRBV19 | ASSTVQGTGANVLT
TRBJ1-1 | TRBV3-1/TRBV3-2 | ASSQATTSENTEAF
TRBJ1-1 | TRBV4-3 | ASSPRGTANTEAF
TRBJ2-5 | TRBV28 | ASSLSQGPLGETQY
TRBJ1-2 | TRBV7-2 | ASSLFTETVTYT
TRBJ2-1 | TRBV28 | ASNDPKLAPYYNEQF
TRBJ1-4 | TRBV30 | AWMSGGAEKLF
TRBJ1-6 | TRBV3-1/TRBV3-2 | ASKTEGAGLGALH
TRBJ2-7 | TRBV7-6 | ASSLSGASLEQY
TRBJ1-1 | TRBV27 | ASSQHPGVPF
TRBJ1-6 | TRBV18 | ASRELGGDSPLH
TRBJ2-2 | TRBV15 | ATSRDRGGAGTGELF
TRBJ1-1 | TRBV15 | ATSRDGTNSEAF
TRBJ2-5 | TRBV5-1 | ASSFTFGQETQY
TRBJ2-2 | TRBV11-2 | ASSPLLATGELF
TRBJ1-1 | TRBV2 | ASIRDRQGGTEAF
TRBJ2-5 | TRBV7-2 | ASSLAYGGASLQETQY
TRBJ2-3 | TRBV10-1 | ASPGSQRGPTDTQY
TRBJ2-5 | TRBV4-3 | ASSPQPGLAWETQY
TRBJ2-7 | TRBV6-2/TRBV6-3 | ASSRTLTGGGYEQY
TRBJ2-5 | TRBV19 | ARRERGPRETQY
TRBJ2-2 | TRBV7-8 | ASTWGPSYAGELF
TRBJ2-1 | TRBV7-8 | ASSLANRGESSYNEQF
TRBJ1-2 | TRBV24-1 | ATSDPRQGLNYGYT
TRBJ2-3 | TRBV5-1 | ASSLVGLQEFSTDTQY
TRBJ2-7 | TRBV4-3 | ASSQDSEPSGRNEQY
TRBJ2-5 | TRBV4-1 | ASSQAANRGSETQY
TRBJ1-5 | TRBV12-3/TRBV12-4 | ASTRLGGQPQH
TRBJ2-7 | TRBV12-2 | ASRPGLAGLDEQY
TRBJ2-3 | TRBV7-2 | ASSLVRGGAVDTQY
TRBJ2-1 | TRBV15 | ATSRDLVAGATYNEQF
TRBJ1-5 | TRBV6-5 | ASRASVNSNQPQH
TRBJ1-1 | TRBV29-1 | SGELQNTEAF